Given below is one T cell receptor beta chain in context. What it binds is unknown. This sample was included in a study of blood T cells in healthy people across ages. The sample providers were healthy Caucasian people from Russia, aged roughly 6 to 90. Sample-barcoded 5' priming and a J-beta primer mix drove a second PCR of roughly 7 to 11 cycles. TCRdb passed the 5' RACE reads through MiXCR, listing each CDR3 protein once. This sample yields approximately 1.5 million distinct CDR3 sequences, of which about 31% are seen a single time; roughly 12% belongs to the top ten. Findings and caveats of the study: Fewer expanded clones and more diversity marked long-lived versus aged donors.

The V and J ends lost 6 bases and 10 bases, in that order; junction bases with no gene match: 8. The CDR3 length is 14 residues. Per germline, CDR1 DFQATT and CDR2 SNEGSKA (reference sequence). The material sequenced was blood. This chain uses TRBV20-1 with TRBJ2-1, with TRBD2 identical over 14 bases. This TCR was sampled from a woman in her twenties or thirties in good health. CDR3: CSALTSGGAGEQFF. The CDR3 region has the DNA TGCAGTGCCCTGACTAGCGGGGGGGCCGGAGAGCAGTTCTTC.